Listed below are T cell receptor beta chains from one sample, sequenced in a study of control samples from healthy donors and cancer patients. Here immunoSEQ multiplex PCR was the method, and the copy in TCRdb shows in-frame clones only, minus some. The data contain about 92,000 clones, approximately 82% of them singletons. The sample was blood. The origin of the receptors is a woman aged 60 to 75 in good health. Both conserved end residues are part of each CDR3. A D gene is named only where the DNA matches it firmly. Size is omitted from some rows. Given values are once, few, many or a class for expanded clones.

j_gene: TRBJ2-2
v_gene: TRBV5-1
abundance: NA
d_gene: NA
CDR3aa: CASSLVVNTGELFF
CDR3nt: TGCGCCAGCAGCTTGGTAGTGAACACCGGGGAGCTGTTTTTT

j_gene: TRBJ2-3
v_gene: TRBV6-5
abundance: NA
d_gene: TRBD1
CDR3aa: CASRPQGAQDTQYF
CDR3nt: TGTGCCAGCAGACCACAGGGGGCCCAAGATACGCAGTATTTT

j_gene: TRBJ2-2
v_gene: TRBV10-1
abundance: NA
d_gene: TRBD2
CDR3aa: CASSGTASGGRGTGELFF
CDR3nt: TGCGCCAGCAGTGGAACGGCTAGCGGGGGCCGGGGGACCGGGGAGCTGTTTTTT

j_gene: TRBJ2-3
v_gene: TRBV7-9
abundance: once
d_gene: TRBD2
CDR3aa: CASNQLAGYTDTQYF
CDR3nt: TGTGCCAGCAACCAACTAGCGGGATACACAGATACGCAGTATTTT

j_gene: TRBJ2-5
v_gene: TRBV7-9
abundance: NA
d_gene: TRBD1
CDR3aa: CASSGGQGLETQYF
CDR3nt: TGTGCCAGCAGCGGGGGACAGGGATTGGAGACCCAGTACTTC

j_gene: TRBJ1-3
v_gene: TRBV6-5
abundance: NA
d_gene: TRBD1
CDR3aa: CASRRTGEDTIYF
CDR3nt: TGTGCCAGCAGGAGGACAGGGGAGGACACCATATATTTT

j_gene: TRBJ1-5
v_gene: TRBV5-6
abundance: NA
d_gene: NA
CDR3aa: CASSSHGGRYNQPQHF
CDR3nt: TGTGCCAGCAGCTCCCACGGAGGGAGGTACAATCAGCCCCAGCATTTT

j_gene: TRBJ2-5
v_gene: TRBV1
abundance: NA
d_gene: NA
CDR3aa: CTSSQAVGLQQETQYF
CDR3nt: TGCACCAGCAGCCAAGCAGTTGGACTACAACAAGAGACCCAGTACTTC

j_gene: TRBJ1-2
v_gene: TRBV28
abundance: NA
d_gene: NA
CDR3aa: CASSSAAGYSGGYTF
CDR3nt: TGTGCCAGCAGTTCGGCAGCAGGGTATTCGGGAGGCTACACCTTC

j_gene: TRBJ1-1
v_gene: TRBV7-9
abundance: NA
d_gene: NA
CDR3aa: CASSSPPGGEAFF
CDR3nt: TGTGCCAGCAGCTCACCCCCCGGGGGTGAAGCTTTCTTT

j_gene: TRBJ1-1
v_gene: TRBV5-6
abundance: NA
d_gene: NA
CDR3aa: CASLYQGESEAFF
CDR3nt: TGTGCCAGCCTTTACCAGGGAGAATCTGAAGCTTTCTTT

j_gene: TRBJ1-6
v_gene: TRBV5-1
abundance: few
d_gene: NA
CDR3aa: CASSFDGGGSPLHF
CDR3nt: TGCGCCAGCAGCTTTGATGGGGGAGGATCACCCCTCCACTTT

j_gene: TRBJ1-2
v_gene: TRBV4-1
abundance: NA
d_gene: NA
CDR3aa: CASSQVLGGHGYTF
CDR3nt: TGCGCCAGCAGCCAAGTTCTAGGGGGTCATGGCTACACCTTC

j_gene: TRBJ2-1
v_gene: TRBV15
abundance: NA
d_gene: NA
CDR3aa: CATSRGGARNEQFF
CDR3nt: TGTGCCACCAGCAGAGGGGGGGCGCGGAATGAGCAGTTCTTC

j_gene: TRBJ1-2
v_gene: TRBV7-9
abundance: NA
d_gene: NA
CDR3aa: CASTPSGVYGYTF
CDR3nt: TGTGCCAGCACCCCGAGCGGGGTTTATGGCTACACCTTC

j_gene: TRBJ1-4
v_gene: TRBV12-3/TRBV12-4
abundance: NA
d_gene: NA
CDR3aa: CASSDSWKLFF
CDR3nt: TGTGCCAGCAGCGATAGCTGGAAACTGTTTTTT

j_gene: TRBJ1-2
v_gene: TRBV10-3
abundance: NA
d_gene: TRBD1
CDR3aa: CAIRGTGGIDGYTF
CDR3nt: TGTGCCATCAGGGGGACAGGGGGGATCGATGGCTACACCTTC

j_gene: TRBJ1-4
v_gene: TRBV6-1
abundance: NA
d_gene: NA
CDR3aa: CASSEGGRNEKLFF
CDR3nt: TGTGCCAGCAGTGAAGGGGGGAGGAATGAAAAACTGTTTTTT

j_gene: TRBJ2-7
v_gene: TRBV27
abundance: NA
d_gene: TRBD1
CDR3aa: CASTRDRNSYEQYF
CDR3nt: TGTGCCAGCACCAGGGACAGGAACTCCTACGAGCAGTACTTC

j_gene: TRBJ2-3
v_gene: TRBV7-9
abundance: NA
d_gene: NA
CDR3aa: CASSLLGTTDTQYF
CDR3nt: TGTGCCAGCAGCTTACTGGGGACTACAGATACGCAGTATTTT

j_gene: TRBJ1-2
v_gene: TRBV19
abundance: NA
d_gene: NA
CDR3aa: CASFGGIGDYGYTF
CDR3nt: TGTGCCAGTTTCGGGGGGATTGGCGACTATGGCTACACCTTC

j_gene: TRBJ1-3
v_gene: TRBV5-1
abundance: NA
d_gene: NA
CDR3aa: CASFPGVLSGNTIYF
CDR3nt: TGCGCCAGCTTCCCGGGTGTCCTCTCTGGAAACACCATATATTTT

j_gene: TRBJ1-5
v_gene: TRBV27
abundance: NA
d_gene: NA
CDR3aa: CASSLSRVGNQPQHF
CDR3nt: TGTGCCAGCAGTTTATCAAGGGTCGGCAATCAGCCCCAGCATTTT

j_gene: TRBJ2-1
v_gene: TRBV3-1/TRBV3-2
abundance: NA
d_gene: NA
CDR3aa: CASSQVNNEQFF
CDR3nt: TGTGCCAGCAGCCAGGTCAACAATGAGCAGTTCTTC

j_gene: TRBJ1-5
v_gene: TRBV3-1/TRBV3-2
abundance: NA
d_gene: NA
CDR3aa: CASSQGFDQPQHF
CDR3nt: TGTGCCAGCAGCCAAGGGTTCGATCAGCCCCAGCATTTT

j_gene: TRBJ1-1
v_gene: TRBV18
abundance: NA
d_gene: TRBD1
CDR3aa: CASSPQGQGSGTEAFF
CDR3nt: TGTGCCAGCTCACCTCAGGGACAGGGGTCGGGCACTGAAGCTTTCTTT

j_gene: TRBJ1-4
v_gene: TRBV4-3
abundance: NA
d_gene: NA
CDR3aa: CASSQVVLGNEKLFF
CDR3nt: TGCGCCAGCAGCCAAGTAGTACTGGGGAATGAAAAACTGTTTTTT

j_gene: TRBJ2-1
v_gene: TRBV5-1
abundance: NA
d_gene: NA
CDR3aa: CASSLDSLGQFF
CDR3nt: TGCGCCAGCAGCTTGGACTCCCTAGGGCAGTTCTTC

j_gene: TRBJ1-1
v_gene: TRBV18
abundance: NA
d_gene: NA
CDR3aa: CASSPDRQMNTEAFF
CDR3nt: TGTGCCAGCTCCCCCGATAGGCAGATGAACACTGAAGCTTTCTTT

j_gene: TRBJ2-5
v_gene: TRBV19
abundance: few
d_gene: NA
CDR3aa: CASSQVGGFEETQYF
CDR3nt: TGTGCCAGTAGCCAGGTAGGGGGTTTCGAGGAGACCCAGTACTTC